A single sample gave rise to the 20 T cell receptor beta chains below, sequenced in a study of shared clonotypes between healthy human individuals. The protocol was immunoSEQ multiplex PCR, while the TCRdb copy is restricted to in-frame clones and leaves out a portion. The table shows roughly 500,000 clones, with 70% to 80% occurring only once. Material for sequencing was PBMCs. Receptors were obtained from a woman in her thirties or forties in good health. Some clones in this sample may be carry-over from other donors' samples.

V usage is TRBV5-1 and J usage is TRBJ2-1; D is tentatively TRBD1 or TRBD2 (5 bases each). The CDR3 is made up of 15 amino acids. The ends were cut back, 0 bases at V and 7 bases at J, with 14 bases in the middle. Per germline, CDR1 SGHRS and CDR2 YFSETQ. This CDR3 reads CASSLGWDAPNEQFF. In nucleotides, the CDR3 is TGCGCCAGCAGCTTGGGTTGGGACGCCCCTAATGAGCAGTTCTTC.

The rearrangement uses TRBV13 and TRBJ2-7; 9 bases fit TRBD2. CDR3 length equals 15 residues. With 0 bases clipped from V and 3 bases from J, the junction kept 3 bases outside the gene matches. Germline V gene sequence: CDR1 PRHDT, CDR2 FYEKMQ (reference sequence). Written as DNA, the CDR3 is TGTGCCAGCAGCTTAGGTGGGACTAGCAGCTACGAGCAGTACTTC. It yields the protein CASSLGGTSSYEQYF.

This sequence joins TRBV5-5 and TRBJ1-1, with no clear D. The germline V and J ends were trimmed by 0 bases and 0 bases, with 12 bases remaining between them. The CDR3 loop spans 16 amino acids. Germline CDR1 SGHKS, CDR2 YYEKEE (reference sequence). The CDR3 DNA follows: TGTGCCAGCAGCTTGGCCACGGGGAGGTTGAACACTGAAGCTTTCTTT. It specifies CASSLATGRLNTEAFF.

This chain uses TRBV7-9 with TRBJ1-1, with D perhaps TRBD1 (5 bases). This CDR3 region has 14 residues. The germline gives CDR1 SEHNR, CDR2 FQNEAQ (reference sequence). Deletions cut 5 bases from V and 4 bases from J, with 14 bases between. In DNA, the CDR3 is TGTGCCAGCAGCCGGAATGAGGGGTTCACTGAAGCTTTCTTT. As protein: CASSRNEGFTEAFF.

This chain uses TRBV18 with TRBJ2-2, with 13 bases lining up with TRBD2. Germline V lookup: CDR1 KGHSH, CDR2 LQKENI. With 2 bases clipped from V and 6 bases from J, the junction kept 9 bases outside the gene matches. This CDR3 is 18 amino acids long. Written as DNA, the CDR3 is TGTGCCAGCTCACCATATCAAGGGACTAGCGGGAAGGCCGGGGAGCTGTTTTTT. Its translation: CASSPYQGTSGKAGELFF.

The rearrangement uses TRBV5-8 and TRBJ1-1; D may be TRBD1 (5 bases). Per germline, CDR1 SGHTS and CDR2 YDEGEE. CDR3 size: 12 residues. Trimming left V 0 bases short and J 7 bases short, with 7 bases between. CDR3 DNA sequence: TGTGCCAGCAGCTTGGGAGGGGATGAAGCTTTCTTT. Translating gives CASSLGGDEAFF.

This chain connects TRBV7-2 to TRBJ2-2; no reliable D call. Germline CDR1 and CDR2: SGHTA and FQGNSA. CDR3 length: 13 amino acids. Trimming cost V 4 bases and J 6 bases, with 9 bases left between them. The CDR3 sequence: CASSSAVAGELFF. The CDR3 bases are TGTGCCAGCAGCTCAGCCGTCGCCGGGGAGCTGTTTTTT.

This chain uses TRBV6-5 with TRBJ1-1; D possibly corresponds to TRBD1 (6 bases). Deletions cut 7 bases from V and 1 base from J, with 16 bases between. The CDR3 sequence is 15 residues long. CDR1 MNHEY and CDR2 SVGAGI come from the germline V gene. CDR3 protein: CASKPWTEQNTEAFF. In nucleotides, the CDR3 is TGTGCCAGCAAACCCTGGACAGAGCAGAACACTGAAGCTTTCTTT.

J is TRBJ2-1 and V is TRBV28; 11 nucleotides line up with TRBD2. V lost 7 bases to trimming and J lost 7 bases; unmatched junction nucleotides: 3. The CDR3 totals 13 residues. Germline-derived CDR1 and CDR2 are MDHEN and SYDVKM. CDR3 DNA sequence: TGTGCCAGCATAGCGGGAGGGAGGAATGAGCAGTTCTTC. Its translation is CASIAGGRNEQFF.

This chain links TRBV6-5 with TRBJ1-2; weak D call: TRBD1 (5 bases). The length of the CDR3 is 13 residues. CDR1 is MNHEY, CDR2 SVGAGI, per germline. V lost 2 bases, J lost 6 bases, and 10 bases lay in between. The CDR3 sequence: CASSYGAENGYTF. CDR3 bases: TGTGCCAGCAGTTACGGGGCAGAAAATGGCTACACCTTC.

This rearrangement joins TRBV18 to TRBJ2-6; D is uncertain. This CDR3 has 12 residues. Trimming stripped 4 bases from V and 4 bases from J, with 2 bases between. The germline V gene encodes CDR1 KGHSH and CDR2 LQKENI. The CDR3 reads CASSLGANVLTF. CDR3 nucleotide sequence: TGTGCCAGCTCACTCGGGGCCAACGTCCTGACTTTC.

This clone was detected only once. This sequence joins TRBV28 and TRBJ2-2, with TRBD2 identical over 9 bases. This CDR3 has 14 amino acids. The J segment lost 6 bases and the V segment lost 6 bases, leaving 5 bases of the junction unmatched. Germline loops: CDR1 MDHEN, CDR2 SYDVKM. CDR3 amino acids: CASSPGTSPGELFF. For the CDR3, the DNA is TGTGCCAGCAGCCCTGGGACTAGCCCCGGGGAGCTGTTTTTT.

The chain recombines TRBV14 with TRBJ2-2, with a possible D match to TRBD2 (6 bases). Germline CDR1 reads SGHDN; CDR2 reads FVKESK. The CDR3 spans 16 residues. The V and J ends lost 4 bases and 1 base respectively, with 13 bases between them. The CDR3: CASSLYSGGNTGELFF. Here the CDR3 DNA reads TGTGCCAGCAGCCTATATAGCGGTGGGAACACCGGGGAGCTGTTTTTT.

The gene calls are TRBV9 and TRBJ2-3; 7 bases are shared with TRBD2. The CDR3 loop spans 15 amino acids. The germline V gene has CDR1 SGDLS and CDR2 YYNGEE. The V gene end was trimmed by 4 bases and the J gene end by 2 bases; junction bases not matched to a gene: 7. The CDR3 coding sequence is TGTGCCAGCAGCAGCGGGATTCCCCACACAGATACGCAGTATTTT. Protein product: CASSSGIPHTDTQYF.

This clone was counted once. The junction does not match germline at one end; this may be a read error. The V call is TRBV11-3, the J call TRBJ2-2, with 8 bases fitting TRBD2. The CDR3 consists of 18 residues. From germline, CDR1 is SGHNT and CDR2 YENEEA. The CDR3 region has the DNA TGTGCCAGCAGCCTAGAGGCAACAGCGGGAGCGAACACCGGGGAGCTGTTTTTT. Translated: CASSLEATAGANTGELFF. Full variable domain (missing parts from reference TRBV11-3 and TRBJ2-2): EAGVVQSPRYKIIEKKQPVAFWCNPISGHNTLYWYLQNLGQGPELLIRYENEEAVDDSQLPKDRFSAERLKGVDSTLKIQPAELGDSAVYLCASSLEATAGANTGELFFGEGSRLTVL.

In this sample, this clone turned up once. V is TRBV2 and J is TRBJ1-3, with D possibly TRBD1 on 6 matching bases. The V gene's germline CDR1 is SNHLY and CDR2 FYNNEI. The V end lost 3 bases, the J end lost 2 bases, and 11 bases lay between the germline ends. The CDR3 length is 15 residues. The CDR3 nucleotides are TGTGCCAGCAGTGATCGCCCAGGGGCTGGAAACACCATATATTTT. This translates into CASSDRPGAGNTIYF.

The chain employs TRBV19 and TRBJ2-7, with TRBD1 matching 11 bases. This CDR3 spans 15 amino acids. Per germline, CDR1 LNHDA and CDR2 SQIVND (reference sequence). Unmatched junction bases numbered 7, after V lost 5 bases and J lost 4 bases. The CDR3 protein is CASSLQDRGLYEQYF. Here the CDR3 DNA reads TGTGCCAGTAGTCTCCAGGACAGGGGGCTTTACGAGCAGTACTTC.

This sequence joins TRBV4-2 and TRBJ1-3, with a tentative D call TRBD1 (5 bases). V was cut by 0 bases and J by 4 bases, with 13 bases left in between. Germline assignment: CDR1 LGHNA and CDR2 YNFKEQ. The CDR3 has 16 amino acids. This CDR3 reads CASSQEWQGAGNTIYF. The CDR3 DNA sequence: TGTGCCAGCAGCCAAGAGTGGCAGGGCGCAGGAAACACCATATATTTT.

The CDR3 sequence is CASSLAGGGAPLATF. The CDR3 DNA reads TGCGCCAGCAGCTTGGCCGGCGGAGGGGCCCCCCTGGCCACCTTC. This chain joins TRBV5-1 and TRBJ1-2; weak D call: TRBD1 (5 bases). V dropped 0 bases and J dropped 13 bases, with 22 bases sitting between them. Germline V gives CDR1 SGHRS, CDR2 YFSETQ. This CDR3 is 15 amino acids long.

The chain is built from TRBV19 and TRBJ2-2, with TRBD1 matching over 8 bases. V dropped 3 bases and J dropped 6; count of bases not matched to a gene: 6. Germline loops: CDR1 LNHDA, CDR2 SQIVND (reference sequence). The CDR3 spans 15 residues. The CDR3 region is CASSIRYRGAGELFF. CDR3 in DNA: TGTGCCAGTAGTATCCGATACAGGGGGGCCGGGGAGCTGTTTTTT. Using reference TRBV19 and TRBJ2-2 for the parts outside the CDR3, the full variable domain is DGGITQSPKYLFRKEGQNVTLSCEQNLNHDAMYWYRQDPGQGLRLIYYSQIVNDFQKGDIAEGYSVSREKKESFPLTVTSAQKNPTAFYLCASSIRYRGAGELFFGEGSRLTVL.